This T cell receptor beta chain was identified during a study of T cell responses to AZD1222 COVID-19 vaccine. The trim removed 3 bases at V and 6 bases at J, leaving 8 bases unmatched. Per germline, CDR1 KGHSH and CDR2 LQKENI. This CDR3 has 15 amino acids. Assay: immunoSEQ multiplex PCR; the TCRdb copy retains only in-frame clones and omits some. The data hold about 48,000 clones, with around 86% observed a single time. V usage is TRBV18 and J usage is TRBJ2-3; TRBD2 aligns across 8 bases. The receptor comes from an adult who received the AZD1222 COVID-19 vaccine. The source was peripheral blood, collected 28 days after the second AZD1222 dose. In DNA form, the CDR3 reads TGTGCCAGCTCACCCCCAGCGGGAGTAGAGGATACGCAGTATTTT. Translated, it gives CASSPPAGVEDTQYF.